One and the same sample provided the 24 T cell receptor beta chains below, sequenced in a study of T cell responses to AZD1222 COVID-19 vaccine (dated by TCRdb to about 2021). Library preparation was by the immunoSEQ multiplex PCR assay. The table was pulled from immuneACCESS by TCRdb, which kept in-frame rearrangements only. Such tables lose some clones; where checked, under half of the loss comes from unresolved V genes, and the rest has no known cause. The sample table contains about 27,000 clones; only one count was recorded for about 90% of them. The ten largest make up 6.5% to 9.5% of the sample. In the paper's terms, the time point label means: about 28 days (+/-7) after the second vaccine dose. This specimen was peripheral blood, taken 28 days after the second AZD1222 dose. The receptor set was obtained from an adult who received the AZD1222 COVID-19 vaccine.

The gene calls are TRBV6-2 or TRBV6-3 and TRBJ1-4, with a weak D call TRBD1 (6 bases). Trimming took 2 bases from V and 8 from J, leaving 12 bases between them. The CDR3 contains 14 residues. Germline CDR1 and CDR2: MNHEY and SVGEGT. CDR3 bases: TGTGCCAGCAGTTACCATGCAACAGGGGAAAAACTGTTTTTT. The encoded protein is CASSYHATGEKLFF.

The V call is TRBV3-1 (or the pseudogene TRBV3-2), the J call TRBJ2-1; tentatively, D is TRBD1 (6 bases). V lost 1 base and J lost 6, with 19 bases in between. Germline V CDR1 and CDR2: LGHDT, YNNKEL (reference sequence). The CDR3 consists of 17 residues. CDR3 sequence reads: CASSQGPTGSGANEQFF. The CDR3 DNA reads as TGTGCCAGCAGCCAAGGCCCCACAGGGTCCGGTGCCAATGAGCAGTTCTTC.

This sequence joins TRBV6-2 or TRBV6-3 and TRBJ2-1; D gene ambiguous. V lost 6 bases and J lost 1, with 10 bases in between. Germline V gene data show CDR1 as MNHEY and CDR2 as SVGEGT. The CDR3 contains 14 residues. This CDR3 is CASSNSRSYNEQFF. CDR3 DNA sequence: TGTGCCAGCAGCAATAGCAGGTCCTACAATGAGCAGTTCTTC.

The rearrangement uses TRBV10-3 and TRBJ2-7; 7 nucleotides align to TRBD1. Germline V gives CDR1 ENHRY, CDR2 SYGVKD. V lost 6 bases and J lost 1; bases outside the gene matches: 0. The CDR3 extends over 12 amino acids. The chain's CDR3 is CAIRGQSYEQYF. The CDR3 DNA is TGTGCCATCAGGGGACAGTCCTACGAGCAGTACTTC.

V usage is TRBV5-1 and J usage is TRBJ2-7, with TRBD1 matching 8 bases. Germline CDR1 SGHRS, CDR2 YFSETQ. The CDR3 runs to 15 residues. V shed 3 bases, J shed 2 bases, and the junction held 7 bases outside the gene matches. The CDR3 loop is CASSSDRDGTYEQYF. DNA for the CDR3: TGCGCCAGCAGCTCGGACAGGGATGGGACCTACGAGCAGTACTTC. Based on the CDR3 plus reference TRBV5-1 and TRBJ2-7, the full variable domain is KAGVTQTPRYLIKTRGQQVTLSCSPISGHRSVSWYQQTPGQGLQFLFEYFSETQRNKGNFPGRFSGRQFSNSRSEMNVSTLELGDSALYLCASSSDRDGTYEQYFGPGTRLTVT.

This clone was detected only once. The gene calls are TRBV4-2 and TRBJ2-1; 12 bases are shared with TRBD2. This CDR3 is 17 amino acids long. Germline V gene data show CDR1 as LGHNA and CDR2 as YNFKEQ. The J segment lost 5 bases and the V segment lost 4 bases, leaving 9 bases of the junction unmatched. The CDR3 sequence is CASSRTLAGGVDNEQFF. In DNA form, the CDR3 reads TGTGCCAGCAGCCGAACACTAGCGGGAGGCGTGGACAATGAGCAGTTCTTC.

The genes are TRBV5-3 and TRBJ1-1; weak D call: TRBD1 (6 bases). TRBV5-3 is reported as an ORF; its role is uncertain. The CDR3 runs 17 residues. The germline V and J ends were trimmed by 3 bases and 0 bases, with 18 bases remaining between them. CDR3 in DNA: TGTGCCAGAAGCTCGCGACAGGTCGAAGGGTTGAACACTGAAGCTTTCTTT. It encodes CARSSRQVEGLNTEAFF.

The chain couples TRBV9 to TRBJ2-2, with unresolved D. Trimming removed 1 base at V and 5 bases at J, with 3 bases between. Germline V gene data show CDR1 as SGDLS and CDR2 as YYNGEE. The CDR3 is 12 amino acids. The CDR3 here is CASSVMTGELFF. In DNA, the CDR3 is TGTGCCAGCAGCGTAATGACCGGGGAGCTGTTTTTT.

The rearrangement uses TRBV27 and TRBJ2-7; D is possibly TRBD1 or TRBD2 (5 bases each). This CDR3 has 12 residues. Per germline, CDR1 MNHEY and CDR2 SMNVEV (reference sequence). Between the trimmed V and J ends, which lost 2 bases and 5 bases, there was a span of 7 bases. CDR3 nucleotides: TGTGCCAGCAGTTTAGGGGGAAACGAGCAGTACTTC. It is translated as CASSLGGNEQYF.

This rearrangement joins TRBV14 to TRBJ1-6, with D possibly TRBD1 on 6 matching bases. CDR3 length: 15 amino acids. Germline lookup yields CDR1 SGHDN and CDR2 FVKESK. V was clipped by 0 bases and J by 7 bases, with 10 bases between them. CDR3 amino acids: CASSQDTGWNSPLHF. The CDR3 coding sequence is TGTGCCAGCAGCCAAGATACAGGGTGGAATTCACCCCTCCACTTT.

The chain carries TRBV3-1 (or the pseudogene TRBV3-2) and TRBJ1-5, with D unresolved. Between the trimmed V and J ends, which lost 0 bases and 7 bases, there was a span of 7 bases. CDR1 and CDR2 (germline): LGHDT, YNNKEL (reference sequence). This CDR3 region has 13 residues. CDR3: CASSQELGQPQHF. Here the CDR3 DNA reads TGTGCCAGCAGCCAAGAACTTGGCCAGCCCCAGCATTTT.

The chain carries TRBV20-1 and TRBJ1-2; D possibly corresponds to TRBD1 (5 bases). CDR3 length: 13 amino acids. Germline V CDR1 and CDR2: DFQATT, SNEGSKA (reference sequence). The germline V and J ends were trimmed by 3 bases and 1 base, with 9 bases remaining between them. The CDR3 DNA sequence: TGCAGTGCTAGTCGGGGGGTTAACTATGGCTACACCTTC. Amino acids: CSASRGVNYGYTF.

This chain uses TRBV5-1 with TRBJ2-7, with 8 positions matching TRBD1. CDR3 size: 15 residues. V trimming: 4 bases; J trimming: 2 bases; junction bases outside the gene matches: 8. Germline loops: CDR1 SGHRS, CDR2 YFSETQ. The CDR3 DNA reads TGCGCCAGCAGCCCTCTCCGACAGGGGCCCTACGAGCAGTACTTC. As protein: CASSPLRQGPYEQYF. Complete variable domain (other parts from reference TRBV5-1 and TRBJ2-7): KAGVTQTPRYLIKTRGQQVTLSCSPISGHRSVSWYQQTPGQGLQFLFEYFSETQRNKGNFPGRFSGRQFSNSRSEMNVSTLELGDSALYLCASSPLRQGPYEQYFGPGTRLTVT.

The V gene is TRBV27, the J gene TRBJ1-6, with 8 nucleotides matching TRBD1. The CDR3 length is 16 residues. Germline V gives CDR1 MNHEY, CDR2 SMNVEV (reference sequence). V dropped 2 bases and J dropped 5; count of bases not matched to a gene: 5. CDR3 in DNA: TGTGCCAGCAGTTTACTAACAGGGGGGAATAATTCACCCCTCCACTTT. Translation: CASSLLTGGNNSPLHF.

The chain employs TRBV5-1 and TRBJ2-5, with 7 positions matching TRBD2. This CDR3 contains 15 residues. Germline V gene lookup returns CDR1 SGHRS and CDR2 YFSETQ. V was pared by 0 bases and J by 4 bases, with 6 bases of the junction left unmatched. CDR3 loop: CASSLEGGPGETQYF. The CDR3 region has the DNA TGCGCCAGCAGCTTGGAGGGAGGGCCGGGAGAGACCCAGTACTTC.

The rearrangement joins TRBV28 to TRBJ2-1; TRBD2 matches 8 bases. This CDR3 spans 16 amino acids. J lost 4 bases, V lost 2 bases, and 7 bases had no gene match. Per the germline V gene, CDR1 is MDHEN and CDR2 is SYDVKM. The CDR3 DNA follows: TGTGCCAGCAGTTTAACGTCCGGGAGGGGGTACAATGAGCAGTTCTTC. Encoded protein: CASSLTSGRGYNEQFF.

The table lists this clone with a count of one. The chain links TRBV28 to TRBJ1-1; 8 nucleotides line up with TRBD1. The germline gives CDR1 MDHEN, CDR2 SYDVKM. V dropped 5 bases and J dropped 4; count of bases not matched to a gene: 6. CDR3 length: 14 amino acids. As DNA, the CDR3 is TGTGCCAGCAGTCCATACAGGGGGGGCACTGAAGCTTTCTTT. It encodes CASSPYRGGTEAFF.

V gene TRBV3-1 (or the pseudogene TRBV3-2) combines with J gene TRBJ1-4; the D gene is possibly TRBD1 (5 bases). The V end lost 2 bases, the J end lost 7 bases, and 14 bases lay between the germline ends. The CDR3 is 15 residues long. The germline CDR1 and CDR2 sequences are LGHDT and YNNKEL (reference sequence). Here the CDR3 DNA reads TGTGCCAGCAGCCAAAGGGTTGCCGGGGGTGAAAAACTGTTTTTT. Its translation: CASSQRVAGGEKLFF.

The chain has TRBV7-3 and TRBJ1-3; the D is unclear. V was pared by 5 bases and J by 0 bases, with 14 bases between. Germline lookup yields CDR1 SGHTA and CDR2 FQGTGA. CDR3 length equals 16 residues. The CDR3 protein is CASSPQPPDSGNTIYF. The CDR3 DNA follows: TGTGCCAGCAGCCCACAACCCCCGGACTCTGGAAACACCATATATTTT.

The gene calls are TRBV7-2 and TRBJ1-4; tentative D call: TRBD1 (5 bases). Germline values: CDR1 SGHTA, CDR2 FQGNSA. V gave up 2 bases and J gave up 8 bases, with 9 bases separating them. The CDR3 has 13 amino acids. The CDR3 sequence: CASSLFREEKLFF. CDR3 DNA: TGTGCCAGCAGCTTATTCAGGGAAGAAAAACTGTTTTTT.

The chain carries TRBV9 and TRBJ2-3, with 12 bases lining up with TRBD2. Germline lookup yields CDR1 SGDLS and CDR2 YYNGEE. The CDR3 is 16 amino acids. V shed 4 bases and J 0 bases; nucleotides not matched to a gene: 3. CDR3 in amino acids: CASSSGLAGSTDTQYF. DNA of the CDR3: TGTGCCAGCAGCTCTGGACTAGCGGGGAGCACAGATACGCAGTATTTT.

This rearrangement joins TRBV6-2 or TRBV6-3 to TRBJ2-5, with TRBD2 as a possible D gene (6 bases). V was clipped by 0 bases and J by 4 bases, with 12 bases between them. This CDR3 comprises 15 residues. Germline-derived CDR1 and CDR2 are MNHEY and SVGEGT. CDR3 sequence reads: CASSYSARGSETQYF. The DNA for the CDR3 is TGTGCCAGCAGTTACTCAGCCCGGGGGTCAGAGACCCAGTACTTC.

The genes are TRBV4-1 and TRBJ2-7, with TRBD2 matching 10 bases. J was trimmed by 2 bases and V by 4 bases; bases with no gene match: 5. The CDR3 sequence is 15 residues long. Germline V lookup: CDR1 MGHRA, CDR2 YSYEKL. The CDR3 DNA reads TGCGCCAGCAGCCGCCGGACTAGCGGCACCTACGAGCAGTACTTC. This encodes CASSRRTSGTYEQYF.

The rearrangement uses TRBV9 and TRBJ2-1, with a tentative D call TRBD1 (5 bases). This CDR3 has 14 residues. Germline CDR1 SGDLS, CDR2 YYNGEE. V gave up 1 base and J gave up 2 bases, with 7 bases separating them. CDR3 bases: TGTGCCAGCAGCGTACAGGACACCTACAATGAGCAGTTCTTC. Its translation is CASSVQDTYNEQFF.